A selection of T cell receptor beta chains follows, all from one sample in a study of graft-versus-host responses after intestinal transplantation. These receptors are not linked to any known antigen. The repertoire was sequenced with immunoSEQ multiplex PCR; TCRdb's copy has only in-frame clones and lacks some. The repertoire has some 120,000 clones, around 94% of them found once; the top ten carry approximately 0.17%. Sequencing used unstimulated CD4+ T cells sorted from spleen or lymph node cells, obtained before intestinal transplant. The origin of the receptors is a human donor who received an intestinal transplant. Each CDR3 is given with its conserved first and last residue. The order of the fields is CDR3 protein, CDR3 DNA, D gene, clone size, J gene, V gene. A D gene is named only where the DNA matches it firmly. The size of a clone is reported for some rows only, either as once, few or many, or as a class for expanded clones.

CDR3 protein: CASTPGNTIYF
CDR3 DNA: TGTGCCAGCACCCCGGGAAACACCATATATTTT
D gene: .
clone size: .
J gene: TRBJ1-3
V gene: TRBV11-2

CDR3 protein: CASSIGQGDGYTF
CDR3 DNA: TGTGCCAGTAGTATCGGGCAGGGGGATGGCTACACCTTC
D gene: TRBD1
clone size: few
J gene: TRBJ1-2
V gene: TRBV19

CDR3 protein: CASSTDRVGGGTDTQYF
CDR3 DNA: TGTGCCAGTAGTACTGACCGGGTCGGCGGGGGCACAGATACGCAGTATTTT
D gene: .
clone size: .
J gene: TRBJ2-3
V gene: TRBV19

CDR3 protein: CASSARINEQFF
CDR3 DNA: TGTGCCAGCAGCGCTAGAATCAATGAGCAGTTCTTC
D gene: .
clone size: .
J gene: TRBJ2-1
V gene: TRBV21-1

CDR3 protein: CASSEPRGSSGGAGTKNIQYF
CDR3 DNA: TGTGCCAGCAGTGAGCCCCGGGGGTCTAGCGGGGGGGCCGGGACCAAAAACATTCAGTACTTC
D gene: TRBD2
clone size: .
J gene: TRBJ2-4
V gene: TRBV2

CDR3 protein: CASRRGTDQGPQHF
CDR3 DNA: TGTGCCAGCAGGCGGGGGACGGACCAAGGGCCCCAGCATTTT
D gene: .
clone size: .
J gene: TRBJ1-5
V gene: TRBV2

CDR3 protein: CASSSDMKETQYF
CDR3 DNA: TGTGCCAGCAGCTCCGATATGAAGGAGACCCAGTACTTC
D gene: .
clone size: .
J gene: TRBJ2-5
V gene: TRBV5-6

CDR3 protein: CASSLEQPSYGYTF
CDR3 DNA: TGCGCCAGCAGCTTGGAACAGCCGTCCTATGGCTACACCTTC
D gene: .
clone size: .
J gene: TRBJ1-2
V gene: TRBV5-1

CDR3 protein: CASSLDITEKLFF
CDR3 DNA: TGTGCCAGCAGCTTGGACATTACCGAAAAACTGTTTTTT
D gene: .
clone size: .
J gene: TRBJ1-4
V gene: TRBV7-9

CDR3 protein: CASSMTGVVGKLFF
CDR3 DNA: TGTGCCAGCAGCATGACAGGGGTTGTGGGAAAACTGTTTTTT
D gene: TRBD1
clone size: .
J gene: TRBJ1-4
V gene: TRBV5-6

CDR3 protein: CASSLEAALSETQYF
CDR3 DNA: TGCGCCAGCAGCTTGGAGGCTGCGCTGTCGGAGACCCAGTACTTC
D gene: .
clone size: .
J gene: TRBJ2-5
V gene: TRBV5-1

CDR3 protein: CASSQSGQATNEKLFF
CDR3 DNA: TGCGCCAGCAGCCAATCCGGACAGGCAACTAATGAAAAACTGTTTTTT
D gene: TRBD1
clone size: few
J gene: TRBJ1-4
V gene: TRBV4-1

CDR3 protein: CAWGLVPGAQYF
CDR3 DNA: TGTGCCTGGGGACTAGTTCCAGGGGCCCAGTACTTC
D gene: .
clone size: .
J gene: TRBJ2-5
V gene: TRBV30

CDR3 protein: CASSASGQYQPQHF
CDR3 DNA: TGTGCCAGCAGTGCCTCGGGACAATATCAGCCCCAGCATTTT
D gene: .
clone size: .
J gene: TRBJ1-5
V gene: TRBV25-1

CDR3 protein: CASSGTKGGSSYNEQFF
CDR3 DNA: TGTGCCAGCTCGGGGACAAAAGGGGGAAGCTCCTACAATGAGCAGTTCTTC
D gene: .
clone size: .
J gene: TRBJ2-1
V gene: TRBV7-6

CDR3 protein: CASSPTSGAYEQYF
CDR3 DNA: TGTGCCAGCAGCCCAACTAGCGGGGCCTACGAGCAGTACTTC
D gene: TRBD2
clone size: .
J gene: TRBJ2-7
V gene: TRBV4-2

CDR3 protein: CASSTHPTGRAFF
CDR3 DNA: TGTGCCAGCAGTACACACCCCACGGGCCGAGCCTTCTTT
D gene: .
clone size: .
J gene: TRBJ1-1
V gene: TRBV6-5

CDR3 protein: CASSLRGTDTQYF
CDR3 DNA: TGTGCCAGCAGCCTCAGGGGCACAGATACGCAGTATTTT
D gene: .
clone size: once
J gene: TRBJ2-3
V gene: TRBV11-2

CDR3 protein: CASSIELGGGGYTF
CDR3 DNA: TGTGCCAGTAGTATAGAGCTGGGGGGAGGTGGCTACACCTTC
D gene: .
clone size: .
J gene: TRBJ1-2
V gene: TRBV19

CDR3 protein: CASSLGHEQFF
CDR3 DNA: TGCGCCAGCAGCTTAGGTCATGAGCAGTTCTTC
D gene: .
clone size: .
J gene: TRBJ2-1
V gene: TRBV5-1

CDR3 protein: CASSRKWCAFF
CDR3 DNA: TGTGCCAGCAGCCGGAAATGGTGTGCTTTCTTT
D gene: .
clone size: .
J gene: TRBJ1-1
V gene: TRBV21-1

CDR3 protein: CASSLGPTDTQYF
CDR3 DNA: TGTGCCAGCTCCCTGGGACCAACAGATACGCAGTATTTT
D gene: .
clone size: .
J gene: TRBJ2-3
V gene: TRBV18

CDR3 protein: CASSLSGTNFETQYF
CDR3 DNA: TGCGCCAGCAGCTTGAGCGGGACCAACTTTGAGACCCAGTACTTC
D gene: TRBD2
clone size: .
J gene: TRBJ2-5
V gene: TRBV5-1

CDR3 protein: CASSFQGIGYTF
CDR3 DNA: TGCGCCAGCAGCTTTCAGGGTATTGGCTACACCTTC
D gene: .
clone size: .
J gene: TRBJ1-2
V gene: TRBV5-1

CDR3 protein: CASSLWGAEQYF
CDR3 DNA: TGTGCCAGCAGCTTGTGGGGGGCCGAGCAGTACTTC
D gene: .
clone size: .
J gene: TRBJ2-7
V gene: TRBV5-4

CDR3 protein: CASSWGGAGSEQFF
CDR3 DNA: TGTGCCAGCAGTTGGGGGGGGGCGGGGAGTGAGCAGTTCTTC
D gene: .
clone size: .
J gene: TRBJ2-1
V gene: TRBV6-1

CDR3 protein: CASSATGSPLHF
CDR3 DNA: TGTGCCAGCAGCGCAACAGGTTCACCCCTCCACTTT
D gene: .
clone size: .
J gene: TRBJ1-6
V gene: TRBV6-1

CDR3 protein: CASSPFPGAEAFF
CDR3 DNA: TGCGCCAGCAGCCCATTCCCAGGGGCTGAAGCTTTCTTT
D gene: .
clone size: .
J gene: TRBJ1-1
V gene: TRBV5-1

CDR3 protein: CASIAGDGYTF
CDR3 DNA: TGTGCCAGTATTGCAGGGGATGGCTACACCTTC
D gene: .
clone size: .
J gene: TRBJ1-2
V gene: TRBV19

CDR3 protein: CASSSLSTGSPGELFF
CDR3 DNA: TGTGCCAGCAGCTCCCTCAGTACAGGGTCCCCCGGGGAGCTGTTTTTT
D gene: .
clone size: .
J gene: TRBJ2-2
V gene: TRBV7-9

CDR3 protein: CASSVANYGYTF
CDR3 DNA: TGTGCCAGCAGTGTTGCTAACTATGGCTACACCTTC
D gene: .
clone size: .
J gene: TRBJ1-2
V gene: TRBV6-1

CDR3 protein: CASSLSRGQGYGYTF
CDR3 DNA: TGTGCCAGCAGCTTATCCAGGGGGCAAGGCTATGGCTACACCTTC
D gene: TRBD1
clone size: .
J gene: TRBJ1-2
V gene: TRBV7-8

CDR3 protein: CASSSTRQGTDEQYF
CDR3 DNA: TGTGCCAGCAGCTCTACCCGACAGGGTACTGACGAGCAGTACTTC
D gene: TRBD1
clone size: .
J gene: TRBJ2-7
V gene: TRBV7-9

CDR3 protein: CASGLVRTGRNTEAFF
CDR3 DNA: TGTGCTAGTGGTTTGGTACGGACAGGGCGGAACACTGAAGCTTTCTTT
D gene: TRBD1
clone size: .
J gene: TRBJ1-1
V gene: TRBV12-5

CDR3 protein: CASSSTGGPVQPQHF
CDR3 DNA: TGTGCCAGCAGCTCGACAGGGGGCCCCGTTCAGCCCCAGCATTTT
D gene: TRBD1
clone size: .
J gene: TRBJ1-5
V gene: TRBV2

CDR3 protein: CASSIFPRQFSGNTIYF
CDR3 DNA: TGTGCCAGTAGTATATTCCCCAGACAGTTCTCTGGAAACACCATATATTTT
D gene: .
clone size: few
J gene: TRBJ1-3
V gene: TRBV19

CDR3 protein: CASAVRGGNEKLFF
CDR3 DNA: TGTGCCAGCGCTGTGCGGGGAGGTAATGAAAAACTGTTTTTT
D gene: .
clone size: .
J gene: TRBJ1-4
V gene: TRBV2

CDR3 protein: CASSESASGPQETQYF
CDR3 DNA: TGCGCCAGCAGTGAGTCTGCTAGCGGTCCCCAAGAGACCCAGTACTTC
D gene: TRBD2
clone size: .
J gene: TRBJ2-5
V gene: TRBV10-1

CDR3 protein: CASSSPYEQYF
CDR3 DNA: TGTGCCAGCAGCTCCCCCTACGAGCAGTACTTC
D gene: .
clone size: .
J gene: TRBJ2-7
V gene: TRBV11-2

CDR3 protein: CASSGDWGTDTQYF
CDR3 DNA: TGTGCCAGCAGTGGGGACTGGGGAACAGATACGCAGTATTTT
D gene: .
clone size: .
J gene: TRBJ2-3
V gene: TRBV2

CDR3 protein: CASSRGQRNSPLHF
CDR3 DNA: TGTGCCAGCTCGAGGGGACAGAGGAATTCACCCCTCCACTTT
D gene: TRBD1
clone size: .
J gene: TRBJ1-6
V gene: TRBV18

CDR3 protein: CASSLLQGATEAFF
CDR3 DNA: TGCGCCAGCAGCTTGCTACAGGGAGCCACTGAAGCTTTCTTT
D gene: .
clone size: .
J gene: TRBJ1-1
V gene: TRBV5-1

CDR3 protein: CASSLLGGTYEQYF
CDR3 DNA: TGCGCCAGCAGCTTGCTTGGGGGGACCTACGAGCAGTACTTC
D gene: .
clone size: .
J gene: TRBJ2-7
V gene: TRBV5-1

CDR3 protein: CASSQDAGRLNTEAFF
CDR3 DNA: TGTGCCAGCAGCCAGGACGCGGGGCGGTTGAACACTGAAGCTTTCTTT
D gene: .
clone size: .
J gene: TRBJ1-1
V gene: TRBV4-2

CDR3 protein: CAISAGEKGEQYF
CDR3 DNA: TGTGCCATCAGTGCAGGGGAGAAGGGCGAGCAGTACTTC
D gene: .
clone size: .
J gene: TRBJ2-7
V gene: TRBV10-3

CDR3 protein: CASSWTGQSAYYGYTF
CDR3 DNA: TGTGCCAGCAGCTGGACAGGGCAGTCGGCCTACTATGGCTACACCTTC
D gene: TRBD1
clone size: .
J gene: TRBJ1-2
V gene: TRBV2

CDR3 protein: CASSLERGNSPLHF
CDR3 DNA: TGTGCCAGCAGCTTAGAAAGGGGTAATTCACCCCTCCACTTT
D gene: .
clone size: .
J gene: TRBJ1-6
V gene: TRBV11-3

CDR3 protein: CASSLGGGSTDTQYF
CDR3 DNA: TGTGCCAGCAGCTTGGGTGGCGGGAGCACAGATACGCAGTATTTT
D gene: .
clone size: .
J gene: TRBJ2-3
V gene: TRBV13

CDR3 protein: CASSRDSKETQYF
CDR3 DNA: TGCGCCAGCAGCCGTGACAGTAAAGAGACCCAGTACTTC
D gene: .
clone size: .
J gene: TRBJ2-5
V gene: TRBV5-1

CDR3 protein: CASSLVADNTQYF
CDR3 DNA: TGTGCCAGCAGCTTAGTAGCGGACAATACGCAGTATTTT
D gene: .
clone size: .
J gene: TRBJ2-3
V gene: TRBV7-2

CDR3 protein: CATIPRITYTF
CDR3 DNA: TGTGCCACCATCCCTCGGATTACCTACACCTTC
D gene: .
clone size: .
J gene: TRBJ1-2
V gene: TRBV6-5

CDR3 protein: CASSQDVGVAGRLAWEQFF
CDR3 DNA: TGCGCCAGCAGCCAAGATGTCGGGGTAGCGGGGAGGCTTGCTTGGGAGCAGTTCTTC
D gene: TRBD2
clone size: .
J gene: TRBJ2-1
V gene: TRBV4-1

CDR3 protein: CSVDPSGGDTQYF
CDR3 DNA: TGCAGCGTTGACCCTAGCGGGGGTGATACGCAGTATTTT
D gene: TRBD2
clone size: .
J gene: TRBJ2-3
V gene: TRBV29-1

CDR3 protein: CASSPVSRGGKTQYF
CDR3 DNA: TGTGCCAGCTCACCGGTCTCAAGGGGCGGAAAGACCCAGTACTTC
D gene: .
clone size: .
J gene: TRBJ2-5
V gene: TRBV18

CDR3 protein: CASSLLRGTVSGYTF
CDR3 DNA: TGCGCCAGCAGCCTCCTCCGTGGGACAGTAAGTGGCTACACCTTC
D gene: TRBD1
clone size: .
J gene: TRBJ1-2
V gene: TRBV5-1

CDR3 protein: CASSMVRTSDEQYF
CDR3 DNA: TGTGCCAGTAGTATGGTAAGGACCTCGGACGAGCAGTACTTC
D gene: .
clone size: .
J gene: TRBJ2-7
V gene: TRBV19

CDR3 protein: CASSYSGRGQPQHF
CDR3 DNA: TGTGCCAGCAGTTACTCTGGTCGTGGGCAGCCCCAGCATTTT
D gene: .
clone size: .
J gene: TRBJ1-5
V gene: TRBV6-5

CDR3 protein: CASSKGTSGVNEQFF
CDR3 DNA: TGTGCCAGCAGCAAGGGGACTAGCGGGGTCAATGAGCAGTTCTTC
D gene: TRBD2
clone size: .
J gene: TRBJ2-1
V gene: TRBV7-2

CDR3 protein: CASSLGLQYNEQFF
CDR3 DNA: TGTGCCAGCAGCTTGGGGCTACAATACAATGAGCAGTTCTTC
D gene: .
clone size: .
J gene: TRBJ2-1
V gene: TRBV5-4